This entry lists 8 T cell receptor beta chains sequenced from one sample in a study of technical replicates of blood from a handful of donors. Data came from immunoSEQ multiplex PCR; TCRdb stores just in-frame clones and leaves some out. The sample includes about 84,000 clones, 90% to 95% of them seen just once. The sample comprised T cells isolated from PBMCs. These receptors were obtained from a human donor in good health.

The chain couples TRBV7-9 to TRBJ1-4; D is perhaps TRBD1 (5 bases). Trimming left V 5 bases short and J 0 bases short, with 10 bases between. The CDR3 is made up of 15 amino acids. Germline-derived CDR1 and CDR2 are SEHNR and FQNEAQ (reference sequence). CDR3 in amino acids: CASSRDRSTNEKLFF. The CDR3 coding sequence is TGTGCCAGCAGCCGCGACAGATCAACTAATGAAAAACTGTTTTTT.

The chain couples TRBV7-8 to TRBJ1-5; D is ambiguous. Germline-derived CDR1 and CDR2 are SGHVS and FQNEAQ. The CDR3 length is 17 residues. V lost 1 base, J lost 0 bases, and 13 bases lay in between. The CDR3 is CASSLGTAEDSNQPQHF. The DNA for the CDR3 is TGTGCCAGCAGCTTAGGCACGGCGGAAGATAGCAATCAGCCCCAGCATTTT. The whole variable domain, remainder taken from reference TRBV7-8 and TRBJ1-5, is GAGVSQSPRYKVAKRGQDVALRCDPISGHVSLFWYQQALGQGPEFLTYFQNEAQLDKSGLPSDRFFAERPEGSVSTLKIQRTQQEDSAVYLCASSLGTAEDSNQPQHFGDGTRLSIL.

The chain carries TRBV6-6 and TRBJ2-3; a weak D match, TRBD1 (5 bases). Between the trimmed V and J ends, which lost 2 bases and 0 bases, there was a span of 12 bases. This CDR3 spans 16 amino acids. Germline V gene lookup returns CDR1 MNHNY and CDR2 SVGAGI (reference sequence). The CDR3 sequence is CASSYRGFGSTDTQYF. The CDR3 nucleotides read TGTGCCAGCAGTTACAGGGGCTTCGGTAGCACAGATACGCAGTATTTT.

The chain carries TRBV5-4 and TRBJ1-1; 8 bases are shared with TRBD1. The V and J ends lost 0 bases and 5 bases, in that order; junction bases with no gene match: 6. CDR1 is SGHNT, CDR2 YYREEE, per germline (reference sequence). This CDR3 has 15 amino acids. The CDR3 coding sequence is TGTGCCAGCAGCTTGGAATCAGGGGGCAGGACTGAAGCTTTCTTT. Its translation is CASSLESGGRTEAFF.

The genes are TRBV5-1 and TRBJ1-4; 7 nucleotides match TRBD1. Germline CDR1 is SGHRS and CDR2 is YFSETQ. The V segment lost 4 bases and the J segment 0 bases; nucleotides outside the gene matches: 6. This CDR3 contains 16 residues. The CDR3 DNA is TGCGCCAGCAGCATTGACAGGGCCGCAACTAATGAAAAACTGTTTTTT. Protein: CASSIDRAATNEKLFF.

The chain links TRBV5-4 to TRBJ2-2; D is ambiguous. Germline values: CDR1 SGHNT, CDR2 YYREEE (reference sequence). This CDR3 region has 15 residues. V was pared by 4 bases and J by 7 bases, with 17 bases between. The CDR3 DNA sequence: TGTGCCAGCAGCCCTCTCTCGGGTATTCGCGGGGAGCTGTTTTTT. This codes for CASSPLSGIRGELFF. The whole variable domain, filled in from reference TRBV5-4 and TRBJ2-2, reads ETGVTQSPTHLIKTRGQQVTLRCSSQSGHNTVSWYQQALGQGPQFIFQYYREEENGRGNFPPRFSGLQFPNYSSELNVNALELDDSALYLCASSPLSGIRGELFFGEGSRLTVL.

The chain joins TRBV5-8 to TRBJ1-5; 8 positions agree with TRBD1. This CDR3 is built from 15 residues. The germline gives CDR1 SGHTS, CDR2 YDEGEE. The V and J ends lost 1 base and 5 bases, in that order; junction bases with no gene match: 5. As DNA, the CDR3 is TGTGCCAGCAGCTTGAACAGGGGGGATGATCAGCCCCAGCATTTT. Amino acids: CASSLNRGDDQPQHF.

The chain joins TRBV9 to TRBJ2-2, with a possible D match to TRBD2 (5 bases). Trimming stripped 3 bases from V and 4 bases from J, with 13 bases between. CDR3 length: 15 amino acids. CDR1 SGDLS and CDR2 YYNGEE come from the germline V gene. Written as DNA, the CDR3 is TGTGCCAGCAGCGGCAGAGGGCCGGTCACCGGGGAGCTGTTTTTT. It codes for CASSGRGPVTGELFF.